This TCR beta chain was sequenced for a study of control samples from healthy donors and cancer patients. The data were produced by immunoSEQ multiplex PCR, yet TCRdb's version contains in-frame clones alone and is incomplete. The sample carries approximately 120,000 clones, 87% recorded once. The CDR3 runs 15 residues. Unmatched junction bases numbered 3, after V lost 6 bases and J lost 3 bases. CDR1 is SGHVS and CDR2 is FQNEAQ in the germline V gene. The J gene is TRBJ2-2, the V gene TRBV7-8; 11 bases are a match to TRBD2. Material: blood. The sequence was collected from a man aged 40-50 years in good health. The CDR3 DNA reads TGTGCCAGCAGTTCTAGCGGGGGGTACACCGGGGAGCTGTTTTTT. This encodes CASSSSGGYTGELFF.